These 27 T cell receptor beta chains were all obtained from the same sample, sequenced in a study of shared clonotypes between healthy human individuals. This table comes from immunoSEQ multiplex PCR, and its TCRdb copy is limited to in-frame clones, with some not included. Here the sample spans 530,000 or so clones, 75% to 80% being singletons. The sample consisted of PBMCs. Source of these receptors: a woman in her thirties or forties in good health. Some clones in this sample may be carry-over from other donors' samples.

This chain connects TRBV28 to TRBJ2-7; 8 nucleotides line up with TRBD1. Germline V gene lookup returns CDR1 MDHEN and CDR2 SYDVKM. This CDR3 has 14 residues. V was pared by 5 bases and J by 2 bases, with 5 bases of the junction left unmatched. CDR3 bases: TGTGCCAGCAGTAGACAGACAGGGGCCTACGAGCAGTACTTC. It encodes CASSRQTGAYEQYF.

This clone was seen once. The chain employs TRBV25-1 and TRBJ1-1; TRBD1 might be the D (6 bases). CDR3 length: 11 residues. Trimming stripped 3 bases from V and 11 bases from J, with 10 bases between. The germline CDR1 and CDR2 sequences are MGHDK and SYGVNS. DNA of the CDR3: TGTGCCAGCAGTGAGGCGGGGGCGGCTTTCTTT. Protein: CASSEAGAAFF.

The chain carries TRBV27 and TRBJ1-2; the match to TRBD1 covers 8 bases. This CDR3 comprises 12 residues. The germline V gene has CDR1 MNHEY and CDR2 SMNVEV (reference sequence). V shed 8 bases, J shed 3 bases, and the junction held 2 bases outside the gene matches. The CDR3 nucleotides read TGTGCCAGCTCGGGACAGGACTATGGCTACACCTTC. Amino acids: CASSGQDYGYTF.

This clone was counted only a few times. J is TRBJ2-7 and V is TRBV2; D is ambiguous. Germline V gives CDR1 SNHLY, CDR2 FYNNEI. V gave up 9 bases and J gave up 5 bases, with 17 bases separating them. CDR3 length: 13 residues. CDR3 DNA: TGTGCCAGTAGGCCCCCCGCAACAAACGAGCAGTACTTC. Its translation is CASRPPATNEQYF.

The genes are TRBV23-1 and TRBJ2-1; 8 bases match TRBD2. TRBV23-1 is an ORF, and what it does is uncertain. After removal of 7 bases from V and 3 bases from J, the junction contained 20 bases not matched to a gene. The CDR3 runs 19 residues. CDR3 DNA sequence: TGCGCCAGCACCGCCACGAAGGAACTAGCGGACTCACTCTACAATGAGCAGTTCTTC. Translating gives CASTATKELADSLYNEQFF.

The gene calls are TRBV27 and TRBJ2-1, with a weak D call TRBD1 (5 bases). V lost 3 bases and J 10 bases, leaving 13 bases between the germline ends. In germline, CDR1 is MNHEY, CDR2 SMNVEV (reference sequence). The CDR3 covers 13 residues. In DNA form, the CDR3 reads TGTGCCAGCAGTTTGGCAGGGTTAAGGGAGCAGTTCTTC. This sequence encodes CASSLAGLREQFF.

The chain uses TRBV19 and TRBJ2-4; 7 nucleotides match TRBD1. CDR1 is LNHDA and CDR2 is SQIVND in the germline V gene (reference sequence). This CDR3 region has 14 residues. V shed 6 bases, J shed 1 base, and the junction held 3 bases outside the gene matches. This CDR3 is CASSTRGAKNIQYF. The CDR3 DNA reads TGTGCCAGTAGCACCAGGGGGGCCAAAAACATTCAGTACTTC.

V usage is TRBV4-1 and J usage is TRBJ2-1, with D tentatively TRBD2 (6 bases). The CDR3 runs 16 residues. Deletions cut 3 bases from V and 0 bases from J, with 12 bases between. CDR1 and CDR2 (germline): MGHRA, YSYEKL. The CDR3 region is CASSQAPAGSYNEQFF. DNA for the CDR3: TGCGCCAGCAGCCAGGCCCCAGCGGGCTCCTACAATGAGCAGTTCTTC.

The rearrangement uses TRBV6-5 and TRBJ1-1, with no clear D. CDR1 and CDR2 from the germline V gene are MNHEY and SVGAGI. The V end was cut by 2 bases, the J end by 4 bases, with 17 bases between. The CDR3 contains 16 residues. The CDR3 DNA reads TGTGCCAGCAGTTACAAAACGTCCAGCCGGGGCACTGAAGCTTTCTTT. It translates to CASSYKTSSRGTEAFF.

The rearrangement links TRBV28 to TRBJ2-5, with 12 nucleotides matching TRBD2. The end of the DNA aligns better with TRBJ2-7, so the J call may be wrong. The germline CDR1 and CDR2 sequences are MDHEN and SYDVKM. There are 13 residues in the CDR3. The CDR3 loop is CASRPGLAGEQYF. Written as DNA, the CDR3 is TGTGCCAGCAGACCGGGACTAGCGGGCGAGCAGTACTTC.

This clone came up a few times. The chain recombines TRBV7-2 with TRBJ1-6; tentative D call: TRBD1 (6 bases). CDR1 and CDR2 from the germline V gene are SGHTA and FQGNSA. This CDR3 region has 14 residues. Trimming stripped 1 base from V and 8 bases from J, with 9 bases between. The CDR3 DNA sequence: TGTGCCAGCAGCTTAGAGGACAGAGATTCACCCCTCCACTTT. Its protein is CASSLEDRDSPLHF.

Comments on this clone: A far larger clone is one nucleotide away, so this likely arose from a read error. The J gene is TRBJ1-1, the V gene TRBV30; D unclear. The V end was cut by 5 bases, the J end by 3 bases, with 13 bases between. This CDR3 contains 13 residues. The germline gives CDR1 GTSNPN, CDR2 SVGIG (reference sequence). Here the CDR3 reads CAWEGNMDTEAFF. In DNA form, the CDR3 reads TGTGCCTGGGAGGGAAACATGGACACTGAAGCTTTCTTT. The full variable domain, completed using reference TRBV30 and TRBJ1-1, is SQTIHQWPATLVQPVGSPLSLECTVEGTSNPNLYWYRQAAGRGLQLLFYSVGIGQISSEVPQNLSASRPQDRQFILSSKKLLLSDSGFYLCAWEGNMDTEAFFGQGTRLTVV.

This clone was observed a single time. The chain links TRBV7-2 to TRBJ2-1; 11 nucleotides agree with TRBD2. CDR1 SGHTA and CDR2 FQGNSA come from the germline V gene. V shed 6 bases and J 14 bases; nucleotides not matched to a gene: 9. There are 13 residues in the CDR3. The CDR3 DNA is TGTGCCAGCAGTTATGCACTAGCGGGAGTCAAGTTCTTC. Translation: CASSYALAGVKFF. Full variable domain (rest looked up from reference TRBV7-2 and TRBJ2-1): GAGVSQSPSNKVTEKGKDVELRCDPISGHTALYWYRQSLGQGLEFLIYFQGNSAPDKSGLPSDRFSAERTGGSVSTLTIQRTQQEDSAVYLCASSYALAGVKFFGPGTRLTVL.

The chain employs TRBV4-2 and TRBJ2-7, with 12 bases identical to TRBD2. The CDR3 is made up of 17 amino acids. Germline V gene lookup returns CDR1 LGHNA and CDR2 YNFKEQ. Trimming removed 1 base from V and 4 bases from J; junction bases left unmatched: 8. The chain's CDR3 is CASSQVETSGRSYEQYF. CDR3 sequence (DNA): TGTGCCAGCAGCCAAGTAGAGACTAGCGGGAGAAGTTACGAGCAGTACTTC.

The chain uses TRBV2 and TRBJ2-1; possible D gene TRBD1, 6 bases. V dropped 6 bases and J dropped 3 bases, with 12 bases sitting between them. The CDR3 extends over 14 amino acids. In germline, CDR1 is SNHLY, CDR2 FYNNEI. The CDR3 nucleotides read TGTGCCAGCAGAGAAAGGGGGTACTACAATGAGCAGTTCTTC. This gives the protein CASRERGYYNEQFF.

The chain links TRBV10-3 to TRBJ2-5; D not resolved. This CDR3 has 11 residues. V lost 6 bases and J lost 4, with 6 bases in between. Germline values: CDR1 ENHRY, CDR2 SYGVKD. The CDR3 loop reads CAISFRETQYF. CDR3 sequence (DNA): TGTGCCATCAGCTTTAGAGAGACCCAGTACTTC.

The chain combines TRBV9 with TRBJ1-4; 7 positions agree with TRBD1. This CDR3 comprises 16 residues. Germline V lookup: CDR1 SGDLS, CDR2 YYNGEE. Trimming removed 0 bases from V and 8 bases from J; junction bases left unmatched: 10. CDR3 sequence reads: CASSVGPAGGREKLFF. CDR3 coding DNA: TGTGCCAGCAGCGTAGGTCCGGCAGGGGGAAGGGAAAAACTGTTTTTT.

The J gene is TRBJ2-5, the V gene TRBV5-4, with D perhaps assigned TRBD1 or TRBD2 (5 bases each). V was clipped by 4 bases and J by 0 bases, with 7 bases between them. The CDR3 spans 13 residues. Germline-derived CDR1 and CDR2 are SGHNT and YYREEE (reference sequence). CDR3 DNA: TGTGCCAGCAGCCAGGGACACCAAGAGACCCAGTACTTC. This gives the protein CASSQGHQETQYF. The full variable domain, with the rest looked up from reference TRBV5-4 and TRBJ2-5, is ETGVTQSPTHLIKTRGQQVTLRCSSQSGHNTVSWYQQALGQGPQFIFQYYREEENGRGNFPPRFSGLQFPNYSSELNVNALELDDSALYLCASSQGHQETQYFGPGTRLLVL.

V and J are TRBV5-1 and TRBJ2-7; D is possibly TRBD1 (5 bases). This CDR3 has 15 amino acids. Germline loops: CDR1 SGHRS, CDR2 YFSETQ. V lost 0 bases and J lost 8, with 18 bases in between. Here the CDR3 DNA reads TGCGCCAGCAGCTTGGACCCCGACCAGGGTGGCAAGCAGTACTTC. Protein sequence: CASSLDPDQGGKQYF.

The chain is built from TRBV18 and TRBJ1-5, with TRBD1 as a possible D gene (5 bases). Germline V lookup: CDR1 KGHSH, CDR2 LQKENI. This CDR3 has 15 residues. The V gene lost 6 bases and the J gene lost 6 bases, with 18 bases spanning the gap. CDR3 nucleotide sequence: TGTGCCAGCTCTCCCCAGGGAGGTGCCAGTCAGCCCCAGCATTTT. Protein product: CASSPQGGASQPQHF.

In its sample, this clone was seen a few times. The chain employs TRBV27 and TRBJ1-2; 7 nucleotides agree with TRBD1. CDR1 and CDR2 (germline): MNHEY, SMNVEV (reference sequence). Unmatched junction bases numbered 10, after V lost 2 bases and J lost 7 bases. CDR3 length: 15 amino acids. CDR3 nucleotides: TGTGCCAGCAGTTTAATCGGGACAGCAACGGGTGGCTACACCTTC. Translated: CASSLIGTATGGYTF.

The V gene is TRBV6-5, the J gene TRBJ1-2, with 8 bases matching TRBD1. V was clipped by 10 bases and J by 4 bases; unmatched bases: 8. CDR3 length equals 13 residues. The V gene's germline CDR1 is MNHEY and CDR2 SVGAGI. CDR3 sequence reads: CATRTGRVYGYTF. The DNA of the CDR3 is TGTGCCACCCGGACAGGGAGAGTCTATGGCTACACCTTC.

V usage is TRBV4-2 and J usage is TRBJ2-7; 9 bases agree with TRBD2. This CDR3 spans 15 amino acids. V lost 0 bases, J lost 3 bases, and 3 bases stayed unmatched. Germline V CDR1 and CDR2: LGHNA, YNFKEQ. The CDR3 protein is CASSQEIAGVYEQYF. CDR3 in DNA: TGTGCCAGCAGCCAAGAGATAGCGGGAGTCTACGAGCAGTACTTC.

This clone has at least ten counts. The chain joins TRBV7-9 to TRBJ1-3, with 11 positions matching TRBD1. CDR3 length: 15 residues. With 6 bases clipped from V and 1 base from J, the junction kept 2 bases outside the gene matches. Per the germline V gene, CDR1 is SEHNR and CDR2 is FQNEAQ (reference sequence). The CDR3 coding sequence is TGTGCCAGCAGAGGGGACAGGGGGTCTGGAAACACCATATATTTT. The encoded protein is CASRGDRGSGNTIYF.

The rearrangement joins TRBV7-2 to TRBJ2-7, with TRBD2 identical over 10 bases. J was trimmed by 4 bases and V by 3 bases; bases with no gene match: 6. The CDR3 has 15 residues. The germline V gene has CDR1 SGHTA and CDR2 FQGNSA. CDR3 DNA: TGTGCCAGCAGCTTGAGACTAGCGGGCCCGTACGAGCAGTACTTC. It encodes CASSLRLAGPYEQYF.

The chain uses TRBV5-1 and TRBJ2-2, with TRBD2 as a possible D gene (5 bases). Germline CDR1 is SGHRS and CDR2 is YFSETQ. CDR3 length equals 17 residues. V lost 3 bases to trimming and J lost 0 bases, with 15 bases between them. CDR3 sequence reads: CASSSQRFTTNTGELFF. CDR3 nucleotides: TGCGCCAGCAGCTCTCAGCGGTTTACCACGAACACCGGGGAGCTGTTTTTT.

This clone came up a few times. CDR3 amino acids: CASSLSTSGEGEQFF. CDR3 bases: TGTGCCAGCAGCCTCTCGACTAGCGGAGAGGGTGAGCAGTTCTTC. This chain connects TRBV7-3 to TRBJ2-1; 9 positions match TRBD2. After removal of 5 bases from V and 9 bases from J, the junction contained 11 bases not matched to a gene. CDR3 length: 15 amino acids. Germline V gene data show CDR1 as SGHTA and CDR2 as FQGTGA.